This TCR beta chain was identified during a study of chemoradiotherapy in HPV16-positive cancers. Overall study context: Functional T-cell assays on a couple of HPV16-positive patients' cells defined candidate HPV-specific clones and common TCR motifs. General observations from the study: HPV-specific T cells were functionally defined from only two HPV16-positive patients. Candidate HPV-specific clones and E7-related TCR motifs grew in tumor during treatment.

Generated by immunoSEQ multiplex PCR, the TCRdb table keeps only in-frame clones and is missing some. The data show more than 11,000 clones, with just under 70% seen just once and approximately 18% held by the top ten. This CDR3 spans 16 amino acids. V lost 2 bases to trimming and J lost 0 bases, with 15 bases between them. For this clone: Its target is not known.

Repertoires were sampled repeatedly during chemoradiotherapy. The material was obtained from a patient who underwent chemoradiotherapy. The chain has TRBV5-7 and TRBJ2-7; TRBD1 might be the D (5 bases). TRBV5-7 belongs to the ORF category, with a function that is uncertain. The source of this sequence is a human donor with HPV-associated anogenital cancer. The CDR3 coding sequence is TGTGCCAGCAGCTTACGGACACCCAGCCCCTCCTACGAGCAGTACTTC. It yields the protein CASSLRTPSPSYEQYF.